The 14 T cell receptor beta chains below come from one sample, sequenced in a study of blood T cell repertoires in COVID-19. Produced via immunoSEQ multiplex PCR; TCRdb's table is partial and in-frame only. The repertoire holds about 41,000 clones, with about 88% as singletons. Specimen: peripheral blood. All receptors derive from a human donor in a cohort sampled during active COVID-19.

The V gene is TRBV6-6, the J gene TRBJ2-7, with 8 bases lining up with TRBD2. The CDR3 sequence is 13 residues long. Looked up from germline, CDR1 is MNHNY and CDR2 is SVGAGI (reference sequence). Trimming at V came to 2 bases and at J to 9 bases, leaving 6 bases not matched to a gene. In nucleotides, the CDR3 is TGTGCCAGCAGTTACGGGGCGGGAGGACTGCAGTACTTC. Amino acids: CASSYGAGGLQYF.

This clone has just one count. J is TRBJ2-1 and V is TRBV12-5; no clear D. Per the germline V gene, CDR1 is LGHNT and CDR2 is FRNRAP. The V end lost 0 bases, the J end lost 9 bases, and 9 bases lay between the germline ends. The CDR3 runs 13 residues. The CDR3 DNA is TGTGCTAGTGGTTTGGTACGACGCGGTGAGCAGTTCTTC. Translating gives CASGLVRRGEQFF.

The genes are TRBV7-9 and TRBJ2-3; 7 positions agree with TRBD1. CDR1 and CDR2 (germline): SEHNR, FQNEAQ (reference sequence). Unmatched junction bases numbered 7, after V lost 1 base and J lost 3 bases. The CDR3 is 16 amino acids. Written as DNA, the CDR3 is TGTGCCAGCAGCTTAGGGGTAGGGGGCTGGACAGATACGCAGTATTTT. Its translation is CASSLGVGGWTDTQYF.

This chain connects TRBV3-1 (or the pseudogene TRBV3-2) to TRBJ2-1, with a tentative D call TRBD2 (5 bases). This CDR3 has 15 residues. Trimming stripped 0 bases from V and 3 bases from J, with 9 bases between. CDR1 is LGHDT and CDR2 is YNNKEL in the germline V gene (reference sequence). The DNA for the CDR3 is TGTGCCAGCAGCCAAGAACCGGGATACTACAATGAGCAGTTCTTC. Translating it yields CASSQEPGYYNEQFF.

The genes are TRBV27 and TRBJ1-1; D may be TRBD1 (6 bases). Trimming cost V 2 bases and J 1 base, with 11 bases left between them. The germline V gene encodes CDR1 MNHEY and CDR2 SMNVEV (reference sequence). This CDR3 is built from 15 residues. CDR3 protein: CASSLLGARNTEAFF. In nucleotides, the CDR3 is TGTGCCAGCAGTTTACTGGGGGCTCGGAACACTGAAGCTTTCTTT.

This clone was found once. This sequence joins TRBV2 and TRBJ1-2; tentatively, D is TRBD1 (6 bases). Germline V gene sequence: CDR1 SNHLY, CDR2 FYNNEI. Trimming cost V 3 bases and J 2 bases, with 10 bases left between them. This CDR3 has 14 amino acids. The CDR3 sequence: CASSEFRGNYGYTF. The CDR3, as DNA: TGTGCCAGCAGTGAGTTCAGGGGCAACTATGGCTACACCTTC.

The rearrangement links TRBV9 to TRBJ2-7; 13 bases are shared with TRBD2. Trimming at V came to 4 bases and at J to 4 bases, leaving 11 bases not matched to a gene. Germline loops: CDR1 SGDLS, CDR2 YYNGEE. The CDR3 length is 17 residues. CDR3 region: CASSIPPGTSGIYEQYF. The CDR3 DNA follows: TGTGCCAGCAGCATACCCCCCGGGACTAGCGGGATTTACGAGCAGTACTTC. The whole variable domain, filled in from reference TRBV9 and TRBJ2-7, reads DSGVTQTPKHLITATGQRVTLRCSPRSGDLSVYWYQQSLDQGLQFLIQYYNGEERAKGNILERFSAQQFPDLHSELNLSSLELGDSALYFCASSIPPGTSGIYEQYFGPGTRLTVT.

This clone was recorded a few times. This chain connects TRBV6-1 to TRBJ1-1; TRBD1 might be the D (5 bases). This CDR3 has 14 amino acids. Trimming stripped 1 base from V and 1 base from J, with 7 bases between. CDR1 is MNHNS and CDR2 is SASEGT in the germline V gene. The CDR3 protein is CASSEGGENTEAFF. The CDR3 DNA sequence: TGTGCCAGCAGTGAAGGGGGGGAGAACACTGAAGCTTTCTTT.

The V and J genes are TRBV28 and TRBJ1-2, with TRBD1 identical over 8 bases. CDR1 is MDHEN, CDR2 SYDVKM, per germline. V trimming: 6 bases; J trimming: 4 bases; junction bases outside the gene matches: 28. This CDR3 spans 21 amino acids. The CDR3 DNA reads as TGTGCCAGCAGCGTGCACCTCGGACAGGGCTTACGAAAGGGGAAATTCTATGGCTACACCTTC. Protein: CASSVHLGQGLRKGKFYGYTF.

V gene TRBV9 combines with J gene TRBJ2-7; weak D call: TRBD1 (5 bases). Per germline, CDR1 SGDLS and CDR2 YYNGEE. This CDR3 comprises 14 residues. Trimming removed 0 bases at V and 7 bases at J, with 14 bases between. CDR3 in DNA: TGTGCCAGCAGCGTAGATCTGGGGCCCGATGAGCAGTACTTC. Translated, it gives CASSVDLGPDEQYF.

This clone was seen once. V usage is TRBV2 and J usage is TRBJ1-2; tentative D call: TRBD1 (6 bases). This CDR3 contains 12 residues. The V and J ends lost 3 bases and 6 bases respectively, with 8 bases between them. Germline loops: CDR1 SNHLY, CDR2 FYNNEI. The CDR3 protein is CASSDPGDGYTF. The CDR3 DNA sequence: TGTGCCAGCAGTGATCCAGGGGATGGCTACACCTTC.

The chain is built from TRBV6-6 and TRBJ2-5, with 9 bases identical to TRBD2. Per the germline V gene, CDR1 is MNHNY and CDR2 is SVGAGI (reference sequence). This CDR3 spans 15 amino acids. V gave up 2 bases and J gave up 7 bases; unmatched junction bases: 8. The DNA for the CDR3 is TGTGCCAGCAGTTACAGTAGCGGGAGAGATGCGACCCAGTACTTC. Residues: CASSYSSGRDATQYF.

The chain combines TRBV30 with TRBJ2-7; 9 bases are a match to TRBD2. In germline, CDR1 is GTSNPN, CDR2 SVGIG (reference sequence). Unmatched junction bases numbered 8, after V lost 6 bases and J lost 2 bases. This CDR3 contains 14 residues. CDR3 sequence reads: CACLSGRSPYEQYF. CDR3 DNA sequence: TGTGCCTGCCTGAGCGGGAGGTCCCCCTACGAGCAGTACTTC.

The chain recombines TRBV29-1 with TRBJ2-1, with D tentatively TRBD2 (5 bases). Germline values: CDR1 SQVTM, CDR2 ANQGSEA. The CDR3 length is 16 residues. Between the trimmed V and J ends, which lost 1 base and 2 bases, there was a span of 15 bases. CDR3 nucleotide sequence: TGCAGCGTTGAAGTTTCGTCGGGATTGACCTACAATGAGCAGTTCTTC. Protein sequence: CSVEVSSGLTYNEQFF.